This TCR beta chain was captured in a study of cytomegalovirus exposure and HLA in healthy donors (TCRdb year 2017). Background for the entire study: In an earlier analysis of 450 to 750 of the donors, 276 Gb of sequence data and approximately 120 million unique TCR beta sequences from 180 million or so T cells were reported. An early release that covered fewer than 800 HLA-typed donors contained around 300 gigabases of sequencing data and tens of millions of unique TCR sequences. Of the roughly 430 genotyped donors, over 65% fell in the genetic ancestry cluster associated with self-reported Caucasian donors. The aim of the study was to test whether cataloging public T cell receptors could identify signatures of past pathogen exposure. The study used immunosequencing to profile the T cell repertoires of 666 subjects and linked those repertoires to cytomegalovirus serostatus. In addition to the first cohort of 666 subjects, a separate validation cohort of 120 different subjects was used. To predict cytomegalovirus infection status, the study combined high-throughput TCR immunosequencing, statistical association of individual TCRs with disease status, and machine learning. A later analysis re-examined previously published TCR beta repertoires from around 670 donors and added high-resolution HLA genotyping to investigate patterns of TCR occurrence. Rather than drawing on any new phenotypic data, the later analysis identified candidate immune exposures from TCR beta sequences and the way those sequences occurred across donors. An earlier analysis of 587 of the donors applied high-throughput TCR beta sequencing to assess whether each TCR beta V gene segment acted as functional or pseudogenic. Donor age, sex, ethnicity and CMV serostatus were compiled alongside the repertoire data. Genome-wide SNP genotypes for about 65% of the roughly 670 donors were used in a later genetic analysis, which treated that subset as a discovery cohort. All discovery cohort repertoires had been generated on a single sequencing platform. Class I and class II HLA loci were covered by the typing at four-digit resolution. Typing coverage differed by locus: A, B, C, DRB1 and DQB1 were typed in about 620-630 donors, DQA1 in roughly 510, DPA1 in approximately 600, and DPB1 in 400 to 490. Four to six DR-DQ haplotypes were handled as single units for association and clustering, since linkage in the cohort was strong. On average, about 240,000 unique TCR beta nucleotide sequences were sequenced per donor among some 430 genotyped donors of the cohort, with roughly 18% of those sequences being non-productive.

The cohort consisted of approximately 670 healthy bone marrow donors. All cohort members were sampled while nominally healthy, although unrecorded immune exposures were likely present. The donor tested CMV seronegative and was one of the 352 seronegative cohort members. A peripheral blood sample was provided by each donor, and peripheral blood mononuclear cells were used for TCR beta sequencing. Genomic DNA was extracted from the blood cell samples with the Qiagen DNeasy Blood Extraction Kit. Library method: the immunoSEQ multiplex PCR assay. For the multiplex PCR, a mixture combining 60 forward primers for TCR Vbeta segments and 13 reverse primers for TCR Jbeta segments was used. The CDR3 region of rearranged TCR beta genes was amplified from genomic DNA by a multiplex PCR assay. On the Illumina HiSeq System, the amplified TCR beta libraries were sequenced as 87-base-pair reads. The paper's processing steps were these. Across the 500 to 750 repertoires, a later analysis counted roughly 84 million unique TCR beta chains, around 11 million of which were shared by at least two donors. Raw reads were error-corrected and collapsed into unique sequences by a nearest-neighbor algorithm in which closely related sequences were merged to remove PCR and sequencing errors. V, D and J gene segments were assigned by aligning CDR3 sequences to IMGT reference sequences. For a sequence to be retained, at least a six-nucleotide match to both a V gene segment and a J gene segment was required. A rearrangement was called productive if the CDR3 had no stop codons and remained in frame with V and J, and every other rearrangement was called non-productive. CDR3 was defined by IMGT convention, running from the second conserved V-encoded cysteine to the conserved J-encoded phenylalanine. In an earlier analysis of around 540 of the donors, sequences lacking an unambiguous match to a single V gene segment were excluded. An earlier analysis of 587 of the donors classified V segments as functional when productive rearrangements were above 56.7% and as segregating when the standard deviation between donors was above 5%. A statistical classification framework was developed to diagnose cytomegalovirus status using the catalog of TCR beta chain sequences. In a later analysis, V and J genes were assigned by comparing TCR nucleotide sequences against IMGT/GENE-DB human TR gene sequences. A later analysis assigned CDR3 sequences and most-parsimonious VDJ recombination scenarios with the TCRdist pipeline. A later analysis defined each TCR beta chain by its CDR3 amino acid sequence plus V-gene family, and excluded reads lacking a unique V-gene family. As a way to deal with suspected cross-contamination and a sequencing artifact, a later analysis dropped roughly 600 nucleotide sequences that were highly shared and had low generation probability. In a later analysis, a clonal expansion index for each public chain was calculated from normalized within-repertoire ranks of inferred template counts. A later analysis computed generation probabilities with a VDJ recombination model fitted to out-of-frame rearrangements, and checked the results against IGoR. Hypergeometric tests were used in a later analysis to score TCR-TCR, TCR-HLA and TCR-CMV co-occurrence, with a repertoire-size bias correction applied to the TCR pairs. To estimate false discovery rates, a later analysis permuted the HLA or CMV assignments 20 times. A later analysis grouped co-occurring TCRs with DBSCAN, adding TCRdist sequence similarity when clustering within HLA-allele-positive subsets. Repertoires with fewer than 30,000 or more than 120,000 public chains, plus five repertoires with anomalous nucleotide sharing, were excluded from co-occurrence clustering. TCRdb mirrors the immuneACCESS table, restricted to in-frame sequences. Some clones are absent from its copies; in checked studies, under half trace to an unresolved V gene, and the reason for the others is unknown. The D gene and trimming were derived from the DNA, and the V and J assignments and clone size from that table. This sample has some 140,000 clones in its table, and approximately 87% of those were observed once. The top ten clonotypes cover roughly 1.4% of the sample.

Counted from cysteine to phenylalanine, this CDR3 has 12 amino acids. Only the CDR3 portion is preserved as DNA: 36 bases, with reading frame beginning at the first base. V was cut back by 7 bases and J by 6 bases, leaving a gap of 12 bases between them. From a lookup of the germline V gene, CDR1 and CDR2 are MNHEY and SVGAGI. What the study reported, not specific to this receptor: Compared with the roughly 720-donor mean, donors in an Asian-associated ancestry cluster had fewer N-insertions in productive TCRs, according to a later genetic analysis. Specific HLA alleles were associated with 18,000 or so TCR beta sequences at a false discovery rate of 0.05 in a later analysis. The classifier was reported to diagnose cytomegalovirus status with high specificity and sensitivity in both the original and validation cohorts. In a later analysis, HLA-associated TCR beta chains were found to be more clonally expanded and to have lower generation probabilities than equally common non-associated chains. The authors suggested that the approach could potentially be generalized to other disease states and immunological phenotypes. An earlier analysis of several hundred of the donors showed that most TCR beta V segments appeared in productive rearrangements either about 90% or about 30% of the time, which broadly matched IMGT annotations. The earlier analysis of approximately 590 of the donors excluded 15 to 20 rarely observed V segments, including chromosome 9 orphons, because counts were too low. In a later genetic analysis, a missense DCLRE1C variant was associated with V-gene and J-gene trimming of TCR beta chains, and the association was replicated in an independent cohort. A later analysis found that most CMV-associated TCR beta chains appeared HLA-restricted, with HLA associations seemingly driven largely by CMV exposure. Assigning TCR associations to individual alleles was difficult when HLA alleles, especially DR and DQ, strongly co-occurred. Linkage disequilibrium might explain the correlated functional status among segregating V segments, but an unknown experimental factor could not be ruled out. Because HLA typing was missing for some donors at each locus, association tests included only the typed subset. While some public TCRs were present in many individuals, most TCR sequences turned up only very rarely across donors. The study gave a list of under 200 TCR beta chains associated with cytomegalovirus. Some IMGT-functional V segments, including TRBV6-2 and TRBV6-3, could not be distinguished by the 87-base-pair reads and were therefore excluded. The cohort was sequenced for TCR beta chains only, and without alpha or paired-chain data the features that could be detected were limited. According to a later analysis, TCR association rates differed among HLA loci, with DRB1 alleles showing the most associated TCRs and HLA-C alleles showing the fewest. In vitro tests confirmed that a few of the cytomegalovirus-associated TCR beta chains recognize cytomegalovirus antigens. The sequencing pipeline was judged likely to have produced a cluster of highly shared sequence variants as a technical artifact. A further reported finding was that TCR beta sequences accurately predicted the HLA-A and HLA-B alleles for most subjects in the first cohort. CMV serostatus was the only immune exposure information available for the cohort. Sequencing depth was assumed to be roughly uniform across donors in the presence/absence analyses, though that assumption may not hold. According to a later analysis, parvovirus B19, influenza, CMV and Epstein-Barr virus appeared linked to several top co-occurrence clusters.

Turning to this clone: Its cognate antigen has yet to be identified. No per-base quality is available; no much larger clone lies one base away.

This chain is built from TRBV6-5 and TRBJ2-5; tentative D gene TRBD1, with 6 bases matching. Source material: PBMCs. This sequence was found in a middle-aged man in good health and CMV-seronegative. The nucleotides are TGTGCCAGCAAGGGGGAACAACAGACCCAGTACTTC. Translated, it reads CASKGEQQTQYF.